Below, 10 T cell receptor beta chains from the same sample are listed, as sequenced in a study of cytomegalovirus exposure and HLA in healthy donors (dated by TCRdb to about 2017). The library was produced with the immunoSEQ multiplex PCR assay. For the multiplex PCR, a mixture combining 60 forward primers for TCR Vbeta segments and 13 reverse primers for TCR Jbeta segments was used. This is the immuneACCESS table as TCRdb keeps it, with only in-frame sequences that have V and J called. A part of the clones is gone; compared with another copy, unresolved V genes explain less than half, and the rest is unexplained. The sample yields fewer than 150,000 clones; roughly 76% were counted once. The ten largest clonotypes hold roughly 4% of the sample. Material for sequencing was PBMCs. These receptors all stem from a man aged 18 to 29 in good health and CMV-seronegative.

V gene TRBV5-4 combines with J gene TRBJ2-1; possibly TRBD2 for D (6 bases). This CDR3 is 16 amino acids long. V was cut by 0 bases and J by 3 bases, with 13 bases left in between. Per the germline V gene, CDR1 is SGHNT and CDR2 is YYREEE (reference sequence). The CDR3 bases are TGTGCCAGCAGCTTGGGTGAGCGGGTGATCTACAATGAGCAGTTCTTC. This sequence encodes CASSLGERVIYNEQFF.

This rearrangement joins TRBV11-3 to TRBJ1-1; tentatively, D is TRBD1 (6 bases). Germline CDR1 is SGHNT and CDR2 is YENEEA. V was cut by 4 bases and J by 7 bases, with 10 bases left in between. CDR3 length equals 12 residues. The CDR3 spells CASSSDRLEAFF. The CDR3 DNA sequence: TGTGCCAGCAGCTCGGACAGACTTGAAGCTTTCTTT. The full variable domain, rest sourced from reference TRBV11-3 and TRBJ1-1, is EAGVVQSPRYKIIEKKQPVAFWCNPISGHNTLYWYLQNLGQGPELLIRYENEEAVDDSQLPKDRFSAERLKGVDSTLKIQPAELGDSAVYLCASSSDRLEAFFGQGTRLTVV.

The V call is TRBV29-1, the J call TRBJ1-2; D possibly corresponds to TRBD1 (5 bases). V was pared by 3 bases and J by 3 bases, with 11 bases between. CDR3 length: 13 residues. Germline V gives CDR1 SQVTM, CDR2 ANQGSEA. The CDR3 spells CSVDSKGYYGYTF. The DNA of the CDR3 is TGCAGCGTTGATTCGAAGGGGTACTATGGCTACACCTTC. The complete variable domain, with remaining parts taken from reference TRBV29-1 and TRBJ1-2, reads SAVISQKPSRDICQRGTSLTIQCQVDSQVTMMFWYRQQPGQSLTLIATANQGSEATYESGFVIDKFPISRPNLTFSTLTVSNMSPEDSSIYLCSVDSKGYYGYTFGSGTRLTVV.

The gene calls are TRBV6-4 and TRBJ2-5; 8 nucleotides agree with TRBD2. The CDR3 length is 19 residues. J lost 0 bases, V lost 9 bases, and 21 bases had no gene match. Germline loops: CDR1 MRHNA, CDR2 SNTAGT. This CDR3 is CASPLPGRRGAHNQETQYF. The CDR3 nucleotides read TGTGCCAGTCCCCTTCCTGGGCGGCGGGGGGCCCATAACCAAGAGACCCAGTACTTC.

This clone has a single count. The chain employs TRBV5-4 and TRBJ2-3; 10 bases fit TRBD2. Germline CDR1 SGHNT, CDR2 YYREEE (reference sequence). Trimming took 1 base from V and 6 from J; bases not matched to a gene: 8. This CDR3 region has 16 residues. CDR3 DNA sequence: TGTGCCAGCAGCTTGAAGCGGGGGGGGCCTGAGGATACGCAGTATTTT. Translating it yields CASSLKRGGPEDTQYF.

The rearrangement uses TRBV27 and TRBJ2-7, with D perhaps TRBD2 (5 bases). The CDR3 runs to 13 residues. Trimming pared 3 bases from V and 1 base from J, leaving 7 bases between. CDR1 and CDR2 (germline): MNHEY, SMNVEV (reference sequence). CDR3: CASSFRLSYEQYF. For the CDR3, the DNA is TGTGCCAGCAGTTTCCGACTATCCTACGAGCAGTACTTC.

The chain links TRBV2 to TRBJ1-5; D possibly corresponds to TRBD1 (6 bases). The V end was cut by 6 bases, the J end by 5 bases, with 11 bases between. The CDR3 extends over 13 amino acids. The germline gives CDR1 SNHLY, CDR2 FYNNEI. The CDR3 DNA follows: TGTGCCAGCAGGTGGACAGCAGATCAGCCCCAGCATTTT. It specifies CASRWTADQPQHF.

This chain uses TRBV18 with TRBJ1-1, with D possibly matching TRBD1 (6 bases). CDR3 length: 16 residues. CDR1 is KGHSH and CDR2 is LQKENI in the germline V gene. V lost 0 bases, J lost 3 bases, and 14 bases lay in between. The CDR3 DNA sequence: TGTGCCAGCTCACCACCGTGGGGGCGTTTCGACACTGAAGCTTTCTTT. Amino acid sequence: CASSPPWGRFDTEAFF.

V and J are TRBV7-9 and TRBJ2-5; D call uncertain. Germline values: CDR1 SEHNR, CDR2 FQNEAQ (reference sequence). Trimming took off 5 bases at V and 5 bases at J, with 12 bases between the two ends. This CDR3 region has 13 residues. The DNA for the CDR3 is TGTGCCAGCAGCGATAGCAGCTCGGAGACCCAGTACTTC. It yields the protein CASSDSSSETQYF.

CDR3 region: CASSPWTNTEAFF. The CDR3 DNA reads TGTGCCAGCAGCCCCTGGACAAACACTGAAGCTTTCTTT. The V and J genes are TRBV13 and TRBJ1-1, with D maybe TRBD1 (5 bases). Germline V gene data show CDR1 as PRHDT and CDR2 as FYEKMQ (reference sequence). With 5 bases removed from V and 2 bases from J, the gap between germline ends came to 9 bases. The CDR3 covers 13 residues.